The source of this TCR beta chain is a study of tumour-infiltrating T cells in Burkitt lymphoma. The overall study: Survival, overall and progression-free, tracked with productive clonality.

The V end was cut by 3 bases, the J end by 1 base, with 5 bases between. Germline V CDR1 and CDR2: SGHTA, FQGTGA. The CDR3 is made up of 13 amino acids. Repertoires were generated with immunoSEQ multiplex PCR, while TCRdb's copy carries only in-frame clones and drops some. Of roughly 940 clones in the sample, about 13% are singletons; the top ten hold less than 45%. The chain employs TRBV7-3 and TRBJ2-3; D is unresolved. This receptor was identified in a human donor with diffuse large B-cell lymphoma. Sequencing was performed on tumor tissue. The DNA of the CDR3 is TGTGCCAGCAGCTTTCGGGGCACAGATACGCAGTATTTT. It is translated as CASSFRGTDTQYF.